This T cell receptor (beta chain) came from a study of T-cell memory formation after mild COVID-19. The CDR3 has 13 amino acids. CDR1 and CDR2 from the germline V gene are SGHRS and YFSETQ. V trimming: 4 bases; J trimming: 9 bases; junction bases outside the gene matches: 4. TCRdb processed the 5' RACE reads anew with MiXCR; each CDR3 protein has one entry. The table includes around 440,000 distinct CDR3 sequences, 18% detected once. The receptor was isolated from an adult woman who had mild COVID-19 (a few samples of this study predate the infection). Cell type and time point are not known. The chain has TRBV5-1 and TRBJ1-1; TRBD1 matches 12 bases. Sequencing was done on a sample of PBMCs or a T cell subset sorted from them (not recorded which). The CDR3 region is CASSPRDRGQAFF. The DNA of the CDR3 is TGCGCCAGCAGCCCCCGGGACAGGGGGCAAGCTTTCTTT.